This is a list of T cell receptor beta chains from one sample in a study of T cells in Graves' hyperthyroidism and ophthalmopathy. One entry per CDR3 protein results from TCRdb running MiXCR on the multiplex PCR reads. The profile covers over 700,000 distinct CDR3 sequences, with roughly 40% appearing a single time and about 8.9% taken by the ten largest. Sequencing was performed on blood. The receptor set was obtained from a man between 18 and 35 years old with Graves' hyperthyroidism. The CDR3 runs from the conserved cysteine through the conserved F or W. The order of the fields is CDR3 DNA, CDR3 protein, V gene, CDR3 length, clone size, D gene, J gene. The D gene is left open where the match is weak. Only some rows state a clone size, as once, few, many or a class for expanded clones.

CDR3nt: TGCGCCAGCAAAGGTAGAACGGCACCCCTCCACTTT
CDR3aa: CASKGRTAPLHF
v_gene: TRBV5-1
len: 12
abundance: -
d_gene: -
j_gene: TRBJ1-6

CDR3nt: TGTGCCACCAGCAGAGATCAGGGGGCGGGAGAGACCCAGTACTTC
CDR3aa: CATSRDQGAGETQYF
v_gene: TRBV15
len: 15
abundance: many
d_gene: TRBD1
j_gene: TRBJ2-5

CDR3nt: TGTGCCAGTAGTATAGACGCAGGTAGAAGGACCGGGGAGCTGTTTTTT
CDR3aa: CASSIDAGRRTGELFF
v_gene: TRBV19
len: 16
abundance: few
d_gene: -
j_gene: TRBJ2-2

CDR3nt: TGTGCCAGTAGTATTGGGGACAGGGATCAGCCCCAGCATTTT
CDR3aa: CASSIGDRDQPQHF
v_gene: TRBV19
len: 14
abundance: many
d_gene: TRBD1
j_gene: TRBJ1-5

CDR3nt: TGCAGTGCTTTCCAGGGGACAGACGTATTT
CDR3aa: CSAFQGTDVF
v_gene: TRBV20-1
len: 10
abundance: many
d_gene: TRBD1
j_gene: TRBJ1-3

CDR3nt: TGTGCCAGCATCCCGACAACGAATCGCGATACGCAGTATTTT
CDR3aa: CASIPTTNRDTQYF
v_gene: TRBV7-9
len: 14
abundance: few
d_gene: -
j_gene: TRBJ2-3

CDR3nt: TGCGCCAGCACCCTAGGGGACACCTACACCGGGGAGCTGAGTGAAAAACTGTTTTTT
CDR3aa: CASTLGDTYTGELSEKLFF
v_gene: TRBV10-2
len: 19
abundance: -
d_gene: -
j_gene: TRBJ1-4

CDR3nt: TGTGCCAGCAGTTGGTCCTCCCAAGAGACCCAGTACTTC
CDR3aa: CASSWSSQETQYF
v_gene: TRBV6-5
len: 13
abundance: many
d_gene: -
j_gene: TRBJ2-5

CDR3nt: TGTGCCACCAGCAGCGGGATGATTGGGCGCCCTGAAGCTTTCTTT
CDR3aa: CATSSGMIGRPEAFF
v_gene: TRBV15
len: 15
abundance: many
d_gene: -
j_gene: TRBJ1-1

CDR3nt: TGTGCCAGCAAACGGGCGACGGCTTCTAATGAAAAACTGTTTTTT
CDR3aa: CASKRATASNEKLFF
v_gene: TRBV5-2
len: 15
abundance: -
d_gene: -
j_gene: TRBJ1-4

CDR3nt: TGTGCCAGCAGGGCACCCGGGACAGTAAACTCACCCCTCCACTTT
CDR3aa: CASRAPGTVNSPLHF
v_gene: TRBV7-6
len: 15
abundance: -
d_gene: TRBD1
j_gene: TRBJ1-6

CDR3nt: TGCGCCAGCAGCCCCCCGTTTCCTACCGGGGAGCTGTTTTTT
CDR3aa: CASSPPFPTGELFF
v_gene: TRBV7-9
len: 14
abundance: -
d_gene: -
j_gene: TRBJ2-2

CDR3nt: TGTGCCAGCAGCCCCAGACGGACGATCGGCGAGCAGTACTTC
CDR3aa: CASSPRRTIGEQYF
v_gene: TRBV7-9
len: 14
abundance: -
d_gene: -
j_gene: TRBJ2-7

CDR3nt: TGTGCCAGCAGCTTAGGCCGGAACGCCCAAGAGACCCAGTACTTC
CDR3aa: CASSLGRNAQETQYF
v_gene: TRBV11-3
len: 15
abundance: few
d_gene: -
j_gene: TRBJ2-5

CDR3nt: TGTGCCAGCAGCGTAGCGGGGGAGGGCACCGGGGAGCTGTTTTTT
CDR3aa: CASSVAGEGTGELFF
v_gene: TRBV9
len: 15
abundance: -
d_gene: TRBD2
j_gene: TRBJ2-2

CDR3nt: TGTGCCAGCAGTTACACCGGCGGGACAGGGAGAGGCTACACCTTC
CDR3aa: CASSYTGGTGRGYTF
v_gene: TRBV6-5
len: 15
abundance: -
d_gene: TRBD1
j_gene: TRBJ1-2

CDR3nt: TGTGCCAGCAGCAGAGGGGTAGCGGGAGTTGGTGAGCAGTACTTC
CDR3aa: CASSRGVAGVGEQYF
v_gene: TRBV7-3
len: 15
abundance: few
d_gene: TRBD2
j_gene: TRBJ2-7

CDR3nt: TGTGCCAGCTACGGGGGAGGTGAAGCTTTCTTT
CDR3aa: CASYGGGEAFF
v_gene: TRBV28
len: 11
abundance: -
d_gene: -
j_gene: TRBJ1-1

CDR3nt: TGCGCCAGCAGCCAAGAAATCGCCTACGAGCAGTACTTC
CDR3aa: CASSQEIAYEQYF
v_gene: TRBV4-1
len: 13
abundance: -
d_gene: -
j_gene: TRBJ2-7

CDR3nt: TGCAGTGGTGAAGGTGGAGCGGGTGCCTACGAGCAGTACTTC
CDR3aa: CSGEGGAGAYEQYF
v_gene: TRBV20-1
len: 14
abundance: many
d_gene: -
j_gene: TRBJ2-7

CDR3nt: TGTGCCACCAGCAGAGTGACCGGGACAGGGGAAGCTTTCTTT
CDR3aa: CATSRVTGTGEAFF
v_gene: TRBV15
len: 14
abundance: once
d_gene: TRBD1
j_gene: TRBJ1-1

CDR3nt: TGTGCCAGCAGCTGGGACAGGGCGGAGACCCAGTACTTC
CDR3aa: CASSWDRAETQYF
v_gene: TRBV7-2
len: 13
abundance: many
d_gene: TRBD1
j_gene: TRBJ2-5

CDR3nt: TGTGCCAGCAGCTTAGTCGGGGCAGGAACCTACGAGCAGTACTTC
CDR3aa: CASSLVGAGTYEQYF
v_gene: TRBV7-9
len: 15
abundance: -
d_gene: -
j_gene: TRBJ2-7

CDR3nt: TGTGCCAGCAGCCAAGCCAGAGGTGGGACGGTTACCCAGTACTTC
CDR3aa: CASSQARGGTVTQYF
v_gene: TRBV3-1
len: 15
abundance: once
d_gene: -
j_gene: TRBJ2-5

CDR3nt: TGTGCCAGCAGCTCAGTCGCGGGATATGGAATCTACGAGCAGTACTTC
CDR3aa: CASSSVAGYGIYEQYF
v_gene: TRBV7-2
len: 16
abundance: -
d_gene: -
j_gene: TRBJ2-7

CDR3nt: TGTGCCAGCGGACAGGTCCCGGACTACGAGCAGTACTTC
CDR3aa: CASGQVPDYEQYF
v_gene: TRBV2
len: 13
abundance: -
d_gene: TRBD1
j_gene: TRBJ2-7

CDR3nt: TGTGCCAGCAGCCCCAAAGGGCAGCAAGAGACCCAGTACTTC
CDR3aa: CASSPKGQQETQYF
v_gene: TRBV9
len: 14
abundance: many
d_gene: -
j_gene: TRBJ2-5

CDR3nt: TGTGCCAGCCCCTACGAGGGGCCGAAGGGCTACACCTTC
CDR3aa: CASPYEGPKGYTF
v_gene: TRBV2
len: 13
abundance: once
d_gene: -
j_gene: TRBJ1-2

CDR3nt: TGTGCCGTCTCGCGGGGGACAGGGAGCTCCTACGAGCAGTACTTC
CDR3aa: CAVSRGTGSSYEQYF
v_gene: TRBV10-3
len: 15
abundance: many
d_gene: TRBD1
j_gene: TRBJ2-7

CDR3nt: TGCAGCGTTGAAGACAGGGATCTCGACTATGGCTACACCTTC
CDR3aa: CSVEDRDLDYGYTF
v_gene: TRBV29-1
len: 14
abundance: -
d_gene: -
j_gene: TRBJ1-2

CDR3nt: TGTGCCAGCAGTCATCAGGGTACAGATACGCAGTATTTT
CDR3aa: CASSHQGTDTQYF
v_gene: TRBV11-2
len: 13
abundance: -
d_gene: -
j_gene: TRBJ2-3

CDR3nt: TGTGCCAGCAGCTTACCTGGCGGGAGAAGGTCCGAGCAGTACTTC
CDR3aa: CASSLPGGRRSEQYF
v_gene: TRBV7-9
len: 15
abundance: few
d_gene: TRBD2
j_gene: TRBJ2-7

CDR3nt: TGCAGTGCTCTTCTTAGCGGGCAAGAGACCCAGTACTTC
CDR3aa: CSALLSGQETQYF
v_gene: TRBV20-1
len: 13
abundance: few
d_gene: TRBD2
j_gene: TRBJ2-5

CDR3nt: TGCAGTGCTGGAGGGGATTATAGCAATCAGCCCCAGCATTTT
CDR3aa: CSAGGDYSNQPQHF
v_gene: TRBV20-1
len: 14
abundance: -
d_gene: -
j_gene: TRBJ1-5

CDR3nt: TGTGCCAGTAATCCGGGCATTCCGTGGGAGACCCAGTACTTC
CDR3aa: CASNPGIPWETQYF
v_gene: TRBV19
len: 14
abundance: few
d_gene: -
j_gene: TRBJ2-5

CDR3nt: TGTGCCAGCACCTCAGGGGGGTTGGTCACTGAAGCTTTCTTT
CDR3aa: CASTSGGLVTEAFF
v_gene: TRBV7-2
len: 14
abundance: many
d_gene: TRBD1
j_gene: TRBJ1-1

CDR3nt: TGTGCCAGTAGTAGGGGCACTCGCTACGAGCAGTACTTC
CDR3aa: CASSRGTRYEQYF
v_gene: TRBV19
len: 13
abundance: many
d_gene: -
j_gene: TRBJ2-7

CDR3nt: TGTGCCAGCAGCTTAAACAGGGGCACCTACGAGCAGTACTTC
CDR3aa: CASSLNRGTYEQYF
v_gene: TRBV7-2
len: 14
abundance: many
d_gene: TRBD1
j_gene: TRBJ2-7

CDR3nt: TGTGCCAGCAGCCAAGAGGGCCTGGACAGTGAAGCTTTCTTT
CDR3aa: CASSQEGLDSEAFF
v_gene: TRBV12-3/TRBV12-4
len: 14
abundance: few
d_gene: -
j_gene: TRBJ1-1

CDR3nt: TGTGCCACCAGCAGAGATCGGGGTTTGTCACAAGAGACCCAGTACTTC
CDR3aa: CATSRDRGLSQETQYF
v_gene: TRBV15
len: 16
abundance: many
d_gene: -
j_gene: TRBJ2-5

CDR3nt: TGTGCCACCAGTGACCCCAGACTGCTGGGGGAGACCCAGTACTTC
CDR3aa: CATSDPRLLGETQYF
v_gene: TRBV24-1
len: 15
abundance: many
d_gene: -
j_gene: TRBJ2-5

CDR3nt: TGTGCCATCAGTGAGTCCCGGGACAAGGGACACGATGGCTACACCTTC
CDR3aa: CAISESRDKGHDGYTF
v_gene: TRBV10-3
len: 16
abundance: many
d_gene: -
j_gene: TRBJ1-2